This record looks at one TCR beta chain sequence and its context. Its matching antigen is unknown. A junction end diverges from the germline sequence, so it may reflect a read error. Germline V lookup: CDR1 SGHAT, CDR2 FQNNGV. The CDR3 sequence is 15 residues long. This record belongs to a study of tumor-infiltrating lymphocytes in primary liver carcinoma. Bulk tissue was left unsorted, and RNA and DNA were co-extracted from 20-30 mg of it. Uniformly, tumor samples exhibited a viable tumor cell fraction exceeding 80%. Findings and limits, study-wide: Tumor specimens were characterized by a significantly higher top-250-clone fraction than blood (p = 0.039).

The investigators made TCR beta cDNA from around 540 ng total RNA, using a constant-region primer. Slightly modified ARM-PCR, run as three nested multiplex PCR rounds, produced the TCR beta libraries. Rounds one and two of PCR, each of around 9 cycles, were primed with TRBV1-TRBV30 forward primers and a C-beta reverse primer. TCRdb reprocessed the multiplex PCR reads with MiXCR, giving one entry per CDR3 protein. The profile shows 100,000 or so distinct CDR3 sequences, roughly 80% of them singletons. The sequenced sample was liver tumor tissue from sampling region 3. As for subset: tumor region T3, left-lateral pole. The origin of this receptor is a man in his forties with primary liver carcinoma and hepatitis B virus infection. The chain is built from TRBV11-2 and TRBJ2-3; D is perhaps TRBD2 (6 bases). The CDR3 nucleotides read TGTGCCAGCAGCTTAAAGGGGAGGAGGTCAGATATGCAGTATTTT. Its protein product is CASSLKGRRSDMQYF.